The 10 T cell receptor beta chains reported below all come from one sample, sequenced in a study of cytomegalovirus exposure and HLA in healthy donors. 13 Jbeta primers and 60 Vbeta primers were used for the PCR. Data came from immunoSEQ multiplex PCR; TCRdb stores just in-frame clones and leaves some out. The sample lists approximately 100,000 clones, 85% seen once, with 7% to 8.5% in the top ten. Source material: PBMCs. These receptors were taken from a man aged 40-50 years in good health and CMV-seropositive.

The V and J genes are TRBV9 and TRBJ2-3; TRBD2 might be the D (5 bases). The CDR3 is 12 amino acids. Germline CDR1 is SGDLS and CDR2 is YYNGEE. V shed 3 bases and J shed 3 bases, with 5 bases lying between them. The CDR3 spells CASSGETDTQYF. In DNA form, the CDR3 reads TGTGCCAGCAGCGGGGAGACAGATACGCAGTATTTT.

This clone showed up just a few times. J is TRBJ2-1 and V is TRBV7-2, with a possible D match to TRBD2 (5 bases). Germline loops: CDR1 SGHTA, CDR2 FQGNSA. With 2 bases removed from V and 9 bases from J, the gap between germline ends came to 5 bases. The CDR3 extends over 11 amino acids. CDR3: CASSLRGEQFF. The CDR3 DNA sequence: TGTGCCAGCAGCTTACGGGGTGAGCAGTTCTTC.

The V call is TRBV6-5, the J call TRBJ2-1, with D perhaps matching TRBD2 (6 bases). V lost 6 bases and J lost 4, with 13 bases in between. This CDR3 is built from 14 residues. CDR1 and CDR2 from the germline V gene are MNHEY and SVGAGI. The CDR3 loop reads CASRTGAPYNEQFF. The CDR3 region has the DNA TGTGCCAGCAGGACGGGAGCGCCATACAATGAGCAGTTCTTC.

The genes are TRBV9 and TRBJ1-3; TRBD1 is a possible D gene (5 bases). CDR3 length equals 16 residues. Germline values: CDR1 SGDLS, CDR2 YYNGEE. V lost 0 bases, J lost 0 bases, and 10 bases lay in between. The CDR3 nucleotides read TGTGCCAGCAGCGTAGTAAGGGGCCTCTCTGGAAACACCATATATTTT. Amino acids: CASSVVRGLSGNTIYF.

CDR3 coding DNA: TGTGCCAGCAGCTTAGACGGGACAGCGAACACTGAAGCTTTCTTT. It encodes CASSLDGTANTEAFF. This chain connects TRBV11-2 to TRBJ1-1; 7 bases match TRBD1. CDR3 length equals 15 residues. The V and J ends lost 0 bases and 1 base, in that order; junction bases with no gene match: 2. Germline V gene data show CDR1 as SGHAT and CDR2 as FQNNGV.

The chain has TRBV7-2 and TRBJ2-1, with 12 nucleotides matching TRBD2. The CDR3 consists of 17 residues. Looked up from germline, CDR1 is SGHTA and CDR2 is FQGNSA. The ends lost 0 bases at V and 6 bases at J; junction bases unmatched: 6. CDR3: CASSLALAGGAANEQFF. CDR3 bases: TGTGCCAGCAGCTTAGCCCTAGCGGGAGGGGCGGCCAATGAGCAGTTCTTC. Full variable domain (rest looked up from reference TRBV7-2 and TRBJ2-1): GAGVSQSPSNKVTEKGKDVELRCDPISGHTALYWYRQSLGQGLEFLIYFQGNSAPDKSGLPSDRFSAERTGGSVSTLTIQRTQQEDSAVYLCASSLALAGGAANEQFFGPGTRLTVL.

The rearrangement joins TRBV27 to TRBJ2-5; 10 bases match TRBD2. The V and J ends lost 4 bases and 3 bases, in that order; junction bases with no gene match: 5. The CDR3 extends over 15 amino acids. Looked up from germline, CDR1 is MNHEY and CDR2 is SMNVEV (reference sequence). CDR3 sequence: CASSSGTSEKETQYF. As DNA, the CDR3 is TGTGCCAGCAGTTCTGGGACTAGCGAAAAAGAGACCCAGTACTTC.

This clone was seen a handful of times. This chain joins TRBV27 and TRBJ1-4, with 10 bases fitting TRBD1. J gave up 3 bases and V 5 bases, and 9 bases lay outside the gene matches. This CDR3 spans 17 amino acids. Germline assignment: CDR1 MNHEY and CDR2 SMNVEV (reference sequence). CDR3 in amino acids: CASSSRDRGIANEKLFF. CDR3 coding DNA: TGTGCCAGCAGTAGCAGGGACAGGGGTATCGCTAATGAAAAACTGTTTTTT.

The J gene is TRBJ1-4, the V gene TRBV9; weak D call: TRBD1 (5 bases). The CDR3 is 15 amino acids. With 4 bases removed from V and 1 base from J, the gap between germline ends came to 11 bases. The germline V gene encodes CDR1 SGDLS and CDR2 YYNGEE. This chain's CDR3 is CASSLQVGTNEKLFF. Here the CDR3 DNA reads TGTGCCAGCAGCCTACAGGTGGGAACTAATGAAAAACTGTTTTTT.

This chain uses TRBV7-9 with TRBJ2-1, with a possible D match to TRBD2 (6 bases). The CDR3 totals 14 residues. The V gene lost 6 bases and the J gene lost 7 bases, with 16 bases spanning the gap. Germline CDR1 SEHNR, CDR2 FQNEAQ (reference sequence). CDR3 loop: CASRPTGGDNEQFF. Written as DNA, the CDR3 is TGTGCCAGCAGACCGACCGGGGGAGATAATGAGCAGTTCTTC.